This T cell receptor beta chain was documented in a study of metastatic and nonmetastatic thyroid tumors. There were no patients who had received any treatment before thyroid surgery. The CDR3 length is 13 residues. V dropped 4 bases and J dropped 6; count of bases not matched to a gene: 6. CDR1 DFQATT and CDR2 SNEGSKA come from the germline V gene (reference sequence). This clone has at least ten counts. TCRdb ran MiXCR on the PCR reads. The table records more than 40,000 clones, roughly a quarter of them present only once. The clonotype comes from a female donor with papillary thyroid cancer or a benign thyroid nodule (not recorded which). Some clones in this sample may be carry-over from other donors' samples. V is TRBV20-1 and J is TRBJ2-3, with 8 bases identical to TRBD1. Sequenced: tumor tissue. DNA of the CDR3: TGCAGTGCTACCAGGACAGGGCCCGATACGCAGTATTTT. As protein: CSATRTGPDTQYF.